One T cell receptor beta chain is described in this entry. What it binds is unknown. This entry belongs to a study of graft-versus-host responses after intestinal transplantation. Study-wide context: Recipients were all induced with anti-thymocyte globulin, then given tacrolimus and steroids for about three years.

Measured with immunoSEQ multiplex PCR; TCRdb has only the in-frame clones, and not every one. The table includes under 85,000 clones, around 91% detected once. This CDR3 region has 14 residues. Germline loops: CDR1 SGDLS, CDR2 YYNGEE. V lost 4 bases and J lost 0, with 8 bases in between. The study's findings and limits: GvH clones occurred in recipient marrow; some first appeared in ileum or blood. Levels of circulating GvH clones at their peak were associated with early post-transplant HvG declines.

This sequence joins TRBV9 and TRBJ1-3; D is ambiguous. The TCR sequence derives from a human donor who received an intestinal transplant. Material: unstimulated CD8+ T cells sorted from spleen or lymph node cells, obtained before intestinal transplant. The CDR3 DNA reads TGTGCCAGCAGCTCCCAGTCCTCTGGAAACACCATATATTTT. Encoded protein: CASSSQSSGNTIYF.